These 14 T cell receptor beta chains share one sample of origin, sequenced in a study of beta chain features in type 1 diabetes. Expressed TCRB transcripts were sequenced after all isolated RNA was converted to cDNA. Clones were sequenced by immunoSEQ multiplex PCR, and TCRdb holds only the in-frame ones, with some missing. The repertoire holds approximately 470,000 clones, with 30% as singletons. The sample was naive CD4+ T cells from blood. These receptors were taken from a man in his late teens or twenties in good health.

The table lists this clone with a few counts. The chain couples TRBV5-4 to TRBJ2-7; D unclear. Per the germline V gene, CDR1 is SGHNT and CDR2 is YYREEE (reference sequence). The CDR3 consists of 13 residues. V was clipped by 0 bases and J by 2 bases, with 6 bases between them. The CDR3 bases are TGTGCCAGCAGCTTGGAACCGACCTACGAGCAGTACTTC. Protein sequence: CASSLEPTYEQYF. Drawing the rest from reference TRBV5-4 and TRBJ2-7, the complete variable domain is ETGVTQSPTHLIKTRGQQVTLRCSSQSGHNTVSWYQQALGQGPQFIFQYYREEENGRGNFPPRFSGLQFPNYSSELNVNALELDDSALYLCASSLEPTYEQYFGPGTRLTVT.

The rearrangement links TRBV30 to TRBJ1-5; D ambiguous. In germline, CDR1 is GTSNPN, CDR2 SVGIG (reference sequence). The CDR3 is 15 amino acids. Trimming left V 0 bases short and J 0 bases short, with 9 bases between. CDR3 residues: CAWSVQWSSNQPQHF. The CDR3 region has the DNA TGTGCCTGGAGTGTACAATGGAGTAGCAATCAGCCCCAGCATTTT. Filled out from reference TRBV30 and TRBJ1-5, the complete variable domain reads SQTIHQWPATLVQPVGSPLSLECTVEGTSNPNLYWYRQAAGRGLQLLFYSVGIGQISSEVPQNLSASRPQDRQFILSSKKLLLSDSGFYLCAWSVQWSSNQPQHFGDGTRLSIL.

This clone turned up a few times. The chain has TRBV20-1 and TRBJ2-3; 7 positions agree with TRBD2. V lost 7 bases to trimming and J lost 13 bases; unmatched junction nucleotides: 11. Germline CDR1 and CDR2: DFQATT and SNEGSKA (reference sequence). The CDR3 has 11 residues. Written as DNA, the CDR3 is TGCAGTGTTCTAGCGGTCCCGCTGAAGTATTTT. Translating gives CSVLAVPLKYF.

This chain joins TRBV28 and TRBJ2-1; D is undetermined. Looked up from germline, CDR1 is MDHEN and CDR2 is SYDVKM. This CDR3 comprises 15 residues. The ends were cut back, 4 bases at V and 6 bases at J, with 16 bases in the middle. Here the CDR3 reads CASSSMRSYGNEQFF. The CDR3 DNA is TGTGCCAGCAGTTCCATGAGGAGCTACGGCAATGAGCAGTTCTTC. Drawing the rest from reference TRBV28 and TRBJ2-1, the complete variable domain is DVKVTQSSRYLVKRTGEKVFLECVQDMDHENMFWYRQDPGLGLRLIYFSYDVKMKEKGDIPEGYSVSREKKERFSLILESASTNQTSMYLCASSSMRSYGNEQFFGPGTRLTVL.

The V and J genes are TRBV6-5 and TRBJ2-3; 10 bases map to TRBD2. Germline values: CDR1 MNHEY, CDR2 SVGAGI. CDR3 size: 15 residues. Trimming removed 4 bases from V and 1 base from J; junction bases left unmatched: 2. The CDR3 nucleotides are TGTGCCAGCAGTTCAGGACTAGCGGGCACAGATACGCAGTATTTT. This translates into CASSSGLAGTDTQYF.

The V call is TRBV25-1, the J call TRBJ2-3, with 7 bases matching TRBD2. Germline CDR1 and CDR2: MGHDK and SYGVNS. The CDR3 runs to 17 residues. With 0 bases clipped from V and 1 base from J, the junction kept 7 bases outside the gene matches. The CDR3 DNA follows: TGTGCCAGCAGTGAATACTGGAAGGGGAGGGGCACAGATACGCAGTATTTT. This sequence encodes CASSEYWKGRGTDTQYF.

The chain is built from TRBV5-4 and TRBJ2-4; perhaps TRBD2 as D (6 bases). The V end was cut by 4 bases, the J end by 0 bases, with 14 bases between. This CDR3 has 16 amino acids. CDR1 and CDR2 from the germline V gene are SGHNT and YYREEE (reference sequence). In DNA form, the CDR3 reads TGTGCCAGCAGCCCGGCGGGCGGGATAGCCAAAAACATTCAGTACTTC. Translated: CASSPAGGIAKNIQYF.

A remark on this clone: Other DNA sequences of this sample code for an identical CDR3. J is TRBJ2-7 and V is TRBV7-9, with D perhaps matching TRBD2 (6 bases). The CDR3 is 14 residues long. V gave up 5 bases and J gave up 4 bases, with 15 bases separating them. Germline-derived CDR1 and CDR2 are SEHNR and FQNEAQ (reference sequence). This CDR3 reads CASSPGTSGYEQYF. For the CDR3, the DNA is TGTGCCAGCAGCCCTGGGACTTCGGGGTACGAGCAGTACTTC. Supplemented by reference TRBV7-9 and TRBJ2-7, the full variable domain reads DTGVSQNPRHKITKRGQNVTFRCDPISEHNRLYWYRQTLGQGPEFLTYFQNEAQLEKSRLLSDRFSAERPKGSFSTLEIQRTEQGDSAMYLCASSPGTSGYEQYFGPGTRLTVT.

As regards this clone: This sample includes further DNA sequences coding for the same CDR3. This chain joins TRBV29-1 and TRBJ2-1, with 13 positions matching TRBD2. V lost 4 bases to trimming and J lost 0 bases; unmatched junction nucleotides: 3. The CDR3 runs 16 residues. Per the germline V gene, CDR1 is SQVTM and CDR2 is ANQGSEA. The CDR3 loop is CSVGLAGGLSYNEQFF. The CDR3 DNA sequence: TGCAGCGTTGGACTAGCGGGAGGCCTCTCCTACAATGAGCAGTTCTTC.

This clone has more than one count but fewer than ten. J is TRBJ2-1 and V is TRBV27; 7 nucleotides line up with TRBD2. CDR3 size: 15 residues. CDR1 is MNHEY, CDR2 SMNVEV, per germline (reference sequence). V shed 1 base and J 6 bases; nucleotides not matched to a gene: 6. CDR3 residues: CASSLWREPGNEQFF. In DNA, the CDR3 is TGTGCCAGCAGTTTATGGCGGGAGCCCGGCAATGAGCAGTTCTTC.

The gene calls are TRBV5-1 and TRBJ2-7, with 9 bases lining up with TRBD2. The length of the CDR3 is 15 residues. The V and J ends lost 1 base and 6 bases, in that order; junction bases with no gene match: 8. Germline CDR1 and CDR2: SGHRS and YFSETQ. CDR3 sequence reads: CASSLSPSGTGEQYF. In DNA form, the CDR3 reads TGCGCCAGCAGCTTGTCGCCTAGCGGGACGGGCGAGCAGTACTTC.

This clone was detected only once. The chain links TRBV4-2 to TRBJ2-7; 7 bases are shared with TRBD2. The germline V gene encodes CDR1 LGHNA and CDR2 YNFKEQ. With 1 base clipped from V and 5 bases from J, the junction kept 8 bases outside the gene matches. The CDR3 has 15 residues. DNA for the CDR3: TGTGCCAGCAGCCAAGCGAGGGAGGGCCTAAACGAGCAGTACTTC. Encoded protein: CASSQAREGLNEQYF.

This chain joins TRBV7-2 and TRBJ1-5, with D possibly being TRBD1 (5 bases). The CDR3 sequence is 15 residues long. Germline V gene data show CDR1 as SGHTA and CDR2 as FQGNSA. V was cut by 1 base and J by 6 bases, with 13 bases left in between. CDR3 loop: CASSLVSWGGQPQHF. DNA of the CDR3: TGTGCCAGCAGCTTAGTGAGTTGGGGCGGTCAGCCCCAGCATTTT.

The genes are TRBV9 and TRBJ2-5; D call uncertain. V shed 0 bases and J shed 5 bases, with 5 bases lying between them. The germline CDR1 and CDR2 sequences are SGDLS and YYNGEE. The CDR3 spans 12 residues. The DNA of the CDR3 is TGTGCCAGCAGCGTAGATTTGGAGACCCAGTACTTC. Translated, it gives CASSVDLETQYF.